Listed below are T cell receptor beta chains from one sample, sequenced in a study of OX40 agonist ivuxolimab in advanced cancers. Libraries were prepared by immunoSEQ multiplex PCR; TCRdb keeps only in-frame clonotypes and omits some of them. The table records 74,000 or so clones, about 85% of them present only once. The sample in question was CD4+ or CD8+ T cells sorted from blood, obtained in a trial of the OX40 agonist ivuxolimab. These receptors were taken from an adult with an advanced solid tumor such as melanoma, head and neck, liver or kidney cancer. Both conserved end residues are part of each CDR3.

TRBJ1-2,TRBV30,CAWTKGGGGYGYTF
TRBJ1-2,TRBV19,CASSITGSLVYGYTF
TRBJ1-4,TRBV7-9,CASRGRGGHNEKLFF
TRBJ1-2,TRBV10-3,CAISGTGTGGYTF
TRBJ2-5,TRBV4-2,CASSRPGTEQETQYF
TRBJ1-1,TRBV5-1,CASSLERNTEAFF
TRBJ1-5,TRBV11-1,CASSLASSNQPQHF
TRBJ2-7,TRBV7-3,CASSPQGGYEQYF
TRBJ2-3,TRBV5-6,CASSSGGFTDTQYF
TRBJ2-5,TRBV10-3,CAISDSSQETQYF
TRBJ1-2,TRBV2,CASSEWYGYTF
TRBJ2-5,TRBV7-2,CASSPGLASETQYF
TRBJ2-3,TRBV5-1,CASSLREGRNTDTQYF
TRBJ1-1,TRBV6-6,CASSPGGSRDTEAFF
TRBJ2-5,TRBV5-1,CASSSVGLGGTQYF
TRBJ2-7,TRBV7-9,CASSLAGAGGVEQYF
TRBJ2-1,TRBV11-2,CASSSTRTGEQFF
TRBJ1-1,TRBV6-5,CASSLNRATEAFF
TRBJ1-4,TRBV11-2,CASSFQRAGEKLFF
TRBJ1-3,TRBV4-2,CASSQETGFGGTIYF
TRBJ1-2,TRBV5-4,CASSSSGRGRDGYTF
TRBJ2-3,TRBV5-6,CASSLVGSRDTQYF
TRBJ2-7,TRBV7-2,CASSPSDYQSSYEQYF
TRBJ2-1,TRBV7-3,CASSLRHNEQFF
TRBJ2-1,TRBV7-8,CASSFGTNNEQFF
TRBJ1-3,TRBV5-1,CASSLVSSGNTIYF
TRBJ1-2,TRBV5-4,CASSLRRDYGYTF
TRBJ1-3,TRBV18,CASSPGDRGSSGNTIYF
TRBJ2-7,TRBV18,CASSPPAQGFYEQYF
TRBJ2-3,TRBV7-9,CASTSGLAGVDTQYF